This entry lists 6 T cell receptor beta chains sequenced from one sample in a study of T cell responses to AZD1222 COVID-19 vaccine. Assay used: immunoSEQ multiplex PCR; TCRdb lists only in-frame clones, some missing. The table has 120,000 or so clones, around nine tenths seen once; the top ten hold approximately 1.2%. The sequencing used peripheral blood, collected on day 0 of AZD1222 vaccination. These receptors originate from an adult in good health.

This rearrangement joins TRBV15 to TRBJ2-4; tentatively, D is TRBD2 (6 bases). CDR1 is LNHNV, CDR2 YYDKDF, per germline (reference sequence). This CDR3 is built from 15 residues. V was cut by 1 base and J by 6 bases, with 13 bases left in between. In DNA, the CDR3 is TGTGCCACCAGCAGAGGGGGAGGTGATAGAAACATTCAGTACTTC. Translated: CATSRGGGDRNIQYF. Supplemented by reference TRBV15 and TRBJ2-4, the full variable domain reads DAMVIQNPRYQVTQFGKPVTLSCSQTLNHNVMYWYQQKSSQAPKLLFHYYDKDFNNEADTPDNFQSRRPNTSFCFLDIRSPGLGDTAMYLCATSRGGGDRNIQYFGAGTRLSVL.

CDR3 loop: CASSLDGSSYNSPLHF. CDR3 DNA: TGTGCCAGCAGCCTAGACGGGAGCTCCTATAATTCACCCCTCCACTTT. The chain combines TRBV5-4 with TRBJ1-6; the D is unclear. From germline, CDR1 is SGHNT and CDR2 YYREEE (reference sequence). Deletions cut 4 bases from V and 0 bases from J, with 11 bases between. The CDR3 is 16 residues long.

The chain employs TRBV7-9 and TRBJ1-5; maybe TRBD1 (5 bases). CDR1 SEHNR and CDR2 FQNEAQ come from the germline V gene (reference sequence). The CDR3 runs to 16 residues. Trimming shortened V by 3 bases and J by 4 bases, and 16 bases separated the two germline ends. The CDR3 region has the DNA TGTGCCAGCAGCTTTTCCTTTGGTCAGGGAAATCAGCCCCAGCATTTT. Encoded protein: CASSFSFGQGNQPQHF.

This clone was picked up a small number of times. The J gene is TRBJ1-2, the V gene TRBV2; maybe TRBD1 (5 bases). The germline CDR1 and CDR2 sequences are SNHLY and FYNNEI. The CDR3 loop spans 16 amino acids. V was trimmed by 8 bases and J by 1 base, leaving 20 bases between them. In DNA form, the CDR3 reads TGTGCCAGCTATACCCGGGGCCAAGATTTTAACTATGGCTACACCTTC. Its translation is CASYTRGQDFNYGYTF. Combining the CDR3 with reference TRBV2 and TRBJ1-2 gives the whole variable domain EPEVTQTPSHQVTQMGQEVILRCVPISNHLYFYWYRQILGQKVEFLVSFYNNEISEKSEIFDDQFSVERPDGSNFTLKIRSTKLEDSAMYFCASYTRGQDFNYGYTFGSGTRLTVV.

The V gene is TRBV10-1, the J gene TRBJ2-7, with 8 bases identical to TRBD1. The germline V gene encodes CDR1 WNHNN and CDR2 SYGVQD (reference sequence). V was clipped by 6 bases and J by 5 bases; unmatched bases: 6. CDR3 length: 13 residues. The CDR3 sequence is CASRGHRGNEQYF. The CDR3 DNA reads TGCGCCAGCAGGGGCCACAGGGGGAACGAGCAGTACTTC.

The V and J genes are TRBV6-4 and TRBJ2-7; 9 bases agree with TRBD1. CDR1 and CDR2 (germline): MRHNA, SNTAGT. The CDR3 runs to 15 residues. V dropped 4 bases and J dropped 0; count of bases not matched to a gene: 4. The CDR3 DNA is TGTGCCAGCAGTGTGGAGACAGGGGGCTCCTACGAGCAGTACTTC. Residues: CASSVETGGSYEQYF.